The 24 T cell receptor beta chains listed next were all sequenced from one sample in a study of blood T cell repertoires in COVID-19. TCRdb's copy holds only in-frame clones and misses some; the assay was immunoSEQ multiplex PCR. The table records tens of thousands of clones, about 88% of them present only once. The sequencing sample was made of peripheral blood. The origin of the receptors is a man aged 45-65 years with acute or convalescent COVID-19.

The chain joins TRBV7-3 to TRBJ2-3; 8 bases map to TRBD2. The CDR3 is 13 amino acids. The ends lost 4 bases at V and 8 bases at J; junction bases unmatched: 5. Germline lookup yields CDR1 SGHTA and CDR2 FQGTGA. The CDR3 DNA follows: TGTGCCAGCAGCTCGGGGGGGCTGGCTACGCAGTATTTT. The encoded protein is CASSSGGLATQYF.

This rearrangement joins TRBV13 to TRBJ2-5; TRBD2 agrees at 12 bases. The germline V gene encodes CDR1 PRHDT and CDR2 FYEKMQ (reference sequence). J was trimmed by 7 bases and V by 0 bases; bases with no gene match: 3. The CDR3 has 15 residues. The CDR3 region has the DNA TGTGCCAGCAGCTTAGGTTCACTAGCGGGAGGGACCCAGTACTTC. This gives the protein CASSLGSLAGGTQYF.

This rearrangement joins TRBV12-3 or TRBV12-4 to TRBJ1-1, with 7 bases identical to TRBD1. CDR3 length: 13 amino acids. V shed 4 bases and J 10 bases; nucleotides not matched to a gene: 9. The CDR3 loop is CASSSSLDRAAFF. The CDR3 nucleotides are TGTGCCAGCAGTTCCTCTCTCGACAGGGCAGCTTTCTTT.

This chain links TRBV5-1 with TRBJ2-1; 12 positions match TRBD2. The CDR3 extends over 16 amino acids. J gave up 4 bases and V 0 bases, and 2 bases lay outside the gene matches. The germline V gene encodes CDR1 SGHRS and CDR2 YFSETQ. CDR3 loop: CASSLVLAGGYNEQFF. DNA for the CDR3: TGCGCCAGCAGCTTGGTACTAGCGGGGGGTTACAATGAGCAGTTCTTC.

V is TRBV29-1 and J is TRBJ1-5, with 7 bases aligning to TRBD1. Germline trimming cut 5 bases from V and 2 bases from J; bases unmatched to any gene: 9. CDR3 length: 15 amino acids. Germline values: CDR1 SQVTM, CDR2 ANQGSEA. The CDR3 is CSVPLQGSGNQPQHF. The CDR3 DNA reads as TGCAGCGTTCCTCTACAGGGGTCCGGCAATCAGCCCCAGCATTTT.

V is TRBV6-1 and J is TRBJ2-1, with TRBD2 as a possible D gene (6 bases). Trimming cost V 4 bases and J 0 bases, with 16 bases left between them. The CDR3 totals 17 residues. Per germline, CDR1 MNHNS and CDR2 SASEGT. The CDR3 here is CASSGGTSASSYNEQFF. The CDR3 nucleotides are TGTGCCAGCAGTGGAGGGACTTCCGCGAGCTCCTACAATGAGCAGTTCTTC.

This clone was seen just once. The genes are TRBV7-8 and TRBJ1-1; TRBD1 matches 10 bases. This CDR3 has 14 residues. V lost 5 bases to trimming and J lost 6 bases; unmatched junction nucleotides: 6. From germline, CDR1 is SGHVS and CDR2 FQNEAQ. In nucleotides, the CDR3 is TGTGCCAGCAGCGCGGGACAGGGGTTCCCTGAAGCTTTCTTT. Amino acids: CASSAGQGFPEAFF.

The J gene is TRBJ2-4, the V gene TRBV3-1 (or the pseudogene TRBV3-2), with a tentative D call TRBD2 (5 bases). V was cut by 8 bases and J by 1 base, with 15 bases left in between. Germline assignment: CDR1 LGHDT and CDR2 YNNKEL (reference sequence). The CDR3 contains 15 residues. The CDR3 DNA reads TGTGCCAGCGGTAACCCGGAGGAGGCCAAAAACATTCAGTACTTC. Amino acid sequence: CASGNPEEAKNIQYF.

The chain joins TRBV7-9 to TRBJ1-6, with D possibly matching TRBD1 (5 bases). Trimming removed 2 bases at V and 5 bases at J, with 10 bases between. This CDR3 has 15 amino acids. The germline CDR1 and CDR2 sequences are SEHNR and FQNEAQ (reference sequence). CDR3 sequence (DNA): TGTGCCAGCAGCTTAATCCAGGGAAATAATTCACCCCTCCACTTT. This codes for CASSLIQGNNSPLHF.

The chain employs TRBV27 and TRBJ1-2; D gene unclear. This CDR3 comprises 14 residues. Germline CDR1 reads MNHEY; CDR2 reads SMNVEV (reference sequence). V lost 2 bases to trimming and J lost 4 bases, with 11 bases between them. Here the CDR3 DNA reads TGTGCCAGCAGTTTAGGGCGGGGAACCTATGGCTACACCTTC. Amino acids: CASSLGRGTYGYTF.

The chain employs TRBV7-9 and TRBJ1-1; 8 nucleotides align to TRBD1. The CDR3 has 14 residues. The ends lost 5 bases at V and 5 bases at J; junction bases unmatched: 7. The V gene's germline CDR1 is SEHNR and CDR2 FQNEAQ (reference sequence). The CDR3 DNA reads TGTGCCAGCAGCCAAGGACAGGGACCGACTGAAGCTTTCTTT. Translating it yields CASSQGQGPTEAFF.

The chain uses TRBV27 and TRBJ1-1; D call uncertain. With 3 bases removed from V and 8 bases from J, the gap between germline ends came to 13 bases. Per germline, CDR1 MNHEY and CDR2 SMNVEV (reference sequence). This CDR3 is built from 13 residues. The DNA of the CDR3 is TGTGCCAGCAGTTTGGGAGGACGGGAAGAAGCTTTCTTT. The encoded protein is CASSLGGREEAFF.

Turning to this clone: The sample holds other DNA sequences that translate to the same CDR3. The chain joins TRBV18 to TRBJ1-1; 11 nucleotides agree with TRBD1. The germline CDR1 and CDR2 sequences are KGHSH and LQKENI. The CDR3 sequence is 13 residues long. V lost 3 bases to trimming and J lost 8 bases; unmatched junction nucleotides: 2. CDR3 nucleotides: TGTGCCAGCTCACCCGGACAGGGGGCAGAAGCTTTCTTT. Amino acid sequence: CASSPGQGAEAFF.

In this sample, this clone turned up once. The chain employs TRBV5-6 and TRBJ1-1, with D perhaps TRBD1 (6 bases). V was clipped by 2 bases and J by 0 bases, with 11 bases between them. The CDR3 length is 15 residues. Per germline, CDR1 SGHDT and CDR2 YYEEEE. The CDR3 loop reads CASSFQGLMNTEAFF. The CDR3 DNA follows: TGTGCCAGCAGCTTCCAGGGGCTCATGAACACTGAAGCTTTCTTT.

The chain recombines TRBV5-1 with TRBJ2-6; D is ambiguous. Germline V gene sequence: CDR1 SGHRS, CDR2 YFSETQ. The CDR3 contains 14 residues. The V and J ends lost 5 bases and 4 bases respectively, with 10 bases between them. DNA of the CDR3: TGCGCCAGCAGAGAGGAAAGCGGGGCCAACGTCCTGACTTTC. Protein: CASREESGANVLTF.

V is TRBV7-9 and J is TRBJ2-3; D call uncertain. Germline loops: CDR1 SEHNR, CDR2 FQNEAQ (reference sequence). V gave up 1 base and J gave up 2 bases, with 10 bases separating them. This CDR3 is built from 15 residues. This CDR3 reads CASSLGSLNTDTQYF. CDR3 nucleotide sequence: TGTGCCAGCAGCTTAGGAAGCCTGAACACAGATACGCAGTATTTT.

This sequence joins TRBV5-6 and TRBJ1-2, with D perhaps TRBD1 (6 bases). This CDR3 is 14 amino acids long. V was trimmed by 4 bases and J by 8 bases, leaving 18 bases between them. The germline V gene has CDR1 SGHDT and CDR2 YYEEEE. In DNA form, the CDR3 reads TGTGCCAGCAGCAGCGGACAGCCCGGGTCGGGCTACACCTTC. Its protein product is CASSSGQPGSGYTF.

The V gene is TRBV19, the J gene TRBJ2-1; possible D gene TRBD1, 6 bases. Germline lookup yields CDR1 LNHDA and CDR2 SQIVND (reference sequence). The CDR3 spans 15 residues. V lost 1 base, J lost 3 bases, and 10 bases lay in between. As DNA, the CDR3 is TGTGCCAGTAGTATAGGGCAGGGGCGCTACAATGAGCAGTTCTTC. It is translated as CASSIGQGRYNEQFF.

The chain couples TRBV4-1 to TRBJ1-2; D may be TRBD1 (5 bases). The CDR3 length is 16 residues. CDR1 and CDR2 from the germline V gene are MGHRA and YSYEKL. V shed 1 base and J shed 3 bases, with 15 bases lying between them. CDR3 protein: CASSQAILQVHYGYTF. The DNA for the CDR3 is TGCGCCAGCAGCCAAGCGATACTACAGGTTCACTATGGCTACACCTTC.

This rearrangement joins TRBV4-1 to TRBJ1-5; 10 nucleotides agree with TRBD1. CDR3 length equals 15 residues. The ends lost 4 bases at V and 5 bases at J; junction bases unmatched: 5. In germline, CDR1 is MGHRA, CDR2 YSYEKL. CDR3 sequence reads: CASSPGDRGDQPQHF. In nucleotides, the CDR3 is TGCGCCAGCAGCCCCGGGGACAGGGGAGATCAGCCCCAGCATTTT.

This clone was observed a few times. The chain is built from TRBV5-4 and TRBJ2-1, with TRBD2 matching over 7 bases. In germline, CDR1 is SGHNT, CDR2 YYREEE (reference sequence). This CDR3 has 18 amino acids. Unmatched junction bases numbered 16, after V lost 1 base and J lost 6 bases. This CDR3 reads CASSLFVGGQLGGNEQFF. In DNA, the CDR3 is TGTGCCAGCAGCTTGTTCGTGGGAGGGCAGCTTGGGGGCAATGAGCAGTTCTTC.

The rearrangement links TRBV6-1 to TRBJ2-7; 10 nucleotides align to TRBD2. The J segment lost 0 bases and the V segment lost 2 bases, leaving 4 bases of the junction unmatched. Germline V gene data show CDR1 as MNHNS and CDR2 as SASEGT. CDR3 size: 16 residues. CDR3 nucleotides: TGTGCCAGCAGTGAAAAGCGGGAGGGCGACTCCTACGAGCAGTACTTC. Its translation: CASSEKREGDSYEQYF.

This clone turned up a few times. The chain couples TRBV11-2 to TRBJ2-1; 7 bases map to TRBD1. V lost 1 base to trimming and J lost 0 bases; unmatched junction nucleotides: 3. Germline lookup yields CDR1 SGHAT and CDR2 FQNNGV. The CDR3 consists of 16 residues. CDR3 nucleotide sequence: TGTGCCAGCAGCTTAGTCCCAGGGGGCTCCTACAATGAGCAGTTCTTC. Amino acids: CASSLVPGGSYNEQFF. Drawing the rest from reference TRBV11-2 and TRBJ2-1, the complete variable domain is EAGVAQSPRYKIIEKRQSVAFWCNPISGHATLYWYQQILGQGPKLLIQFQNNGVVDDSQLPKDRFSAERLKGVDSTLKIQPAKLEDSAVYLCASSLVPGGSYNEQFFGPGTRLTVL.

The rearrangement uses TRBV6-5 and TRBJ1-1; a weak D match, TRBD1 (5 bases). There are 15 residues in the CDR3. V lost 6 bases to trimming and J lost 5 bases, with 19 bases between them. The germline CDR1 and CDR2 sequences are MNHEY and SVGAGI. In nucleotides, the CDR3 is TGTGCCAGCAGACCGGGGGACGTTAGGTGGACTGAAGCTTTCTTT. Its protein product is CASRPGDVRWTEAFF.